Each of the 22 T cell receptor beta chains below was sequenced from the same sample in a study of post-analysis software for immune sequencing data. Study-wide results and limits: In patients, TRBV5-6, TRBV5-1 and TRBV20-1 belonged to five TRBV segments found more frequently than in controls.

Antigen specificity for these receptors is unknown. The TCR beta cDNA libraries carried unique molecular identifiers. Via MiXCR, TCRdb re-called the PCR reads, giving one row per CDR3 protein. The data show 820,000 or so distinct CDR3 sequences, roughly 50% seen once. The sample comprised blood. The receptors derive from a girl under 18 with multiple sclerosis.

The chain recombines TRBV9 with TRBJ2-5; the D is unclear. The CDR3 covers 15 residues. Germline V CDR1 and CDR2: SGDLS, YYNGEE. V shed 2 bases and J shed 2 bases, with 13 bases lying between them. The CDR3 DNA reads TGTGCCAGCAGCGTTCGCCCCGGACGGCAAGAGACCCAGTACTTC. Its protein product is CASSVRPGRQETQYF.

The chain is built from TRBV4-1 and TRBJ1-2; weak D call: TRBD1 (6 bases). CDR3 length: 16 amino acids. Germline-derived CDR1 and CDR2 are MGHRA and YSYEKL. Trimming shortened V by 1 base and J by 2 bases, and 14 bases separated the two germline ends. In nucleotides, the CDR3 is TGCGCCAGCAGCCAAGGAGGTGGGGGCGGGAACTATGGCTACACCTTC. Amino acid sequence: CASSQGGGGGNYGYTF.

The genes are TRBV4-2 and TRBJ2-2; possible D gene TRBD2, 5 bases. V was clipped by 0 bases and J by 7 bases, with 15 bases between them. This CDR3 region has 16 residues. Germline CDR1 and CDR2: LGHNA and YNFKEQ. CDR3 sequence: CASSQDIRTPGGELFF. For the CDR3, the DNA is TGTGCCAGCAGCCAAGATATTAGGACTCCCGGCGGGGAGCTGTTTTTT.

Only a few counts were recorded for this clonotype. This sequence joins TRBV12-3 or TRBV12-4 and TRBJ2-7; 7 bases match TRBD2. V gave up 2 bases and J gave up 3 bases; unmatched junction bases: 7. The CDR3 sequence is 15 residues long. Written as DNA, the CDR3 is TGTGCCAGCAGTTTAAGTCCCGGCGGGAGCTACGAGCAGTACTTC. This sequence encodes CASSLSPGGSYEQYF.

This chain uses TRBV4-2 with TRBJ2-3; 9 bases align to TRBD2. The germline gives CDR1 LGHNA, CDR2 YNFKEQ. CDR3 length: 19 amino acids. Losses at the gene ends were 4 bases for V and 0 bases for J; bases not matched to a gene: 14. The CDR3 DNA is TGTGCCAGCAGCCTTGGCTTTGAGCGGGGGGTCTCTAGCACAGATACGCAGTATTTT. Translated, it gives CASSLGFERGVSSTDTQYF.

J is TRBJ1-1 and V is TRBV9; a weak D match, TRBD1 (5 bases). V was pared by 3 bases and J by 1 base, with 16 bases between. This CDR3 contains 16 residues. Per the germline V gene, CDR1 is SGDLS and CDR2 is YYNGEE. For the CDR3, the DNA is TGTGCCAGCAGCGCGACGCCCGGGGGGGGGAACACTGAAGCTTTCTTT. It codes for CASSATPGGGNTEAFF.

The rearrangement joins TRBV6-5 to TRBJ1-1; D remains ambiguous. Germline assignment: CDR1 MNHEY and CDR2 SVGAGI. The V end lost 3 bases, the J end lost 6 bases, and 11 bases lay between the germline ends. CDR3 length: 13 residues. CDR3 residues: CASSYSLPAEAFF. As DNA, the CDR3 is TGTGCCAGCAGTTATTCCCTACCCGCTGAAGCTTTCTTT.

This clonotype showed up just a few times. The genes are TRBV2 and TRBJ2-3, with D unclear. This CDR3 spans 13 amino acids. Germline V gene sequence: CDR1 SNHLY, CDR2 FYNNEI. Trimming removed 4 bases at V and 2 bases at J, with 7 bases between. The CDR3 DNA is TGTGCCAGCAGTGGGACGGCCACAGATACGCAGTATTTT. This gives the protein CASSGTATDTQYF.

The gene calls are TRBV7-3 and TRBJ2-1; D unclear. V lost 4 bases to trimming and J lost 6 bases, with 7 bases between them. The V gene's germline CDR1 is SGHTA and CDR2 FQGTGA. The CDR3 sequence is 12 residues long. In DNA form, the CDR3 reads TGTGCCAGCAGCTCTTATGGCAATGAGCAGTTCTTC. It is translated as CASSSYGNEQFF.

The sample holds many counts of this clonotype. The chain employs TRBV7-2 and TRBJ2-7; the match to TRBD1 covers 7 bases. The CDR3 extends over 14 amino acids. Trimming at V came to 4 bases and at J to 2 bases, leaving 5 bases not matched to a gene. Germline V lookup: CDR1 SGHTA, CDR2 FQGNSA. CDR3 sequence (DNA): TGTGCCAGCAGCTCTCCGGGACAGACCTACGAGCAGTACTTC. Translating it yields CASSSPGQTYEQYF. The complete variable domain, with remaining parts taken from reference TRBV7-2 and TRBJ2-7, reads GAGVSQSPSNKVTEKGKDVELRCDPISGHTALYWYRQSLGQGLEFLIYFQGNSAPDKSGLPSDRFSAERTGGSVSTLTIQRTQQEDSAVYLCASSSPGQTYEQYFGPGTRLTVT.

The genes are TRBV19 and TRBJ2-6; D remains ambiguous. The CDR3 extends over 15 amino acids. V dropped 7 bases and J dropped 1 base, with 11 bases sitting between them. CDR1 is LNHDA, CDR2 SQIVND, per germline (reference sequence). The chain's CDR3 is CASTPWGSGANVLTF. Written as DNA, the CDR3 is TGTGCCAGTACCCCTTGGGGTTCTGGGGCCAACGTCCTGACTTTC.

The V and J genes are TRBV6-1 and TRBJ2-7, with 9 bases fitting TRBD2. The J call may be in error: the DNA end matches TRBJ2-5 better. The CDR3 spans 15 residues. The germline CDR1 and CDR2 sequences are MNHNS and SASEGT. CDR3 bases: TGTGCCAGCAGTGAAGAAGCGGGGGGCCTGAAGACCCAGTACTTC. As protein: CASSEEAGGLKTQYF.

The sample holds a few counts of this clonotype. The rearrangement joins TRBV3-1 to TRBJ2-7, with unresolved D. Germline V gives CDR1 LGHDT, CDR2 YNNKEL (reference sequence). This CDR3 contains 11 residues. The V end lost 1 base, the J end lost 6 bases, and 4 bases lay between the germline ends. This chain's CDR3 is CASSQASEQYF. The CDR3 region has the DNA TGTGCCAGCAGCCAAGCAAGCGAGCAGTACTTC.

This clonotype was seen more than once but under ten times. The chain employs TRBV18 and TRBJ1-1; D gene unclear. V was trimmed by 2 bases and J by 10 bases, leaving 14 bases between them. The V gene's germline CDR1 is KGHSH and CDR2 LQKENI. The CDR3 totals 13 residues. Here the CDR3 reads CASSPGLTIGAFF. The DNA of the CDR3 is TGTGCCAGCTCACCAGGGCTGACTATAGGAGCTTTCTTT.

In this sample, this clonotype turned up once. This chain links TRBV20-1 with TRBJ2-7; 9 bases are shared with TRBD2. Looked up from germline, CDR1 is DFQATT and CDR2 is SNEGSKA (reference sequence). The V gene end was trimmed by 3 bases and the J gene end by 1 base; junction bases not matched to a gene: 13. The CDR3 covers 17 residues. The CDR3 loop is CSASGRGKAGGSYEQYF. DNA for the CDR3: TGCAGTGCTAGTGGACGGGGCAAGGCGGGAGGGTCCTACGAGCAGTACTTC.

The rearrangement links TRBV20-1 to TRBJ1-5; 9 nucleotides line up with TRBD1. The CDR3 is 17 amino acids. CDR1 and CDR2 (germline): DFQATT, SNEGSKA (reference sequence). J gave up 2 bases and V 1 base, and 9 bases lay outside the gene matches. The DNA of the CDR3 is TGCAGTGCTAGAGGGGACAGGGCGTCGGCTGGCAATCAGCCCCAGCATTTT. Amino acid sequence: CSARGDRASAGNQPQHF.

The rearrangement uses TRBV6-5 and TRBJ1-2; D is ambiguous. Trimming left V 8 bases short and J 13 bases short, with 20 bases between. The CDR3 is made up of 12 amino acids. Germline lookup yields CDR1 MNHEY and CDR2 SVGAGI. CDR3 bases: TGTGCCAGCCTAAGTAGCGCCGCTATGCTCACCTTC. Translation gives CASLSSAAMLTF.

V and J are TRBV6-5 and TRBJ2-7; 13 nucleotides line up with TRBD2. CDR3 length equals 15 residues. The V and J ends lost 5 bases and 6 bases, in that order; junction bases with no gene match: 7. Per the germline V gene, CDR1 is MNHEY and CDR2 is SVGAGI. This CDR3 is CASSTTSGRLGEQYF. The DNA of the CDR3 is TGTGCCAGCAGTACGACTAGCGGGAGGCTCGGCGAGCAGTACTTC.

J is TRBJ2-3 and V is TRBV29-1; D ambiguous. CDR1 and CDR2 (germline): SQVTM, ANQGSEA. CDR3 length: 14 residues. Trimming stripped 0 bases from V and 5 bases from J, with 12 bases between. As DNA, the CDR3 is TGCAGCGTTGAAGATCCCGCTCGCTTAGATACGCAGTATTTT. Its protein is CSVEDPARLDTQYF.

This sequence joins TRBV5-1 and TRBJ2-2; TRBD1 matches 10 bases. Germline V gene data show CDR1 as SGHRS and CDR2 as YFSETQ. This CDR3 contains 16 residues. Unmatched junction bases numbered 5, after V lost 0 bases and J lost 6 bases. The CDR3 loop reads CASSLGSGQGSGELFF. The CDR3 nucleotides read TGCGCCAGCAGCTTGGGGTCGGGACAGGGGTCCGGGGAGCTGTTTTTT.

This clonotype has only a few counts. The chain couples TRBV7-9 to TRBJ2-1; D is unresolved. The length of the CDR3 is 15 residues. The germline CDR1 and CDR2 sequences are SEHNR and FQNEAQ (reference sequence). The V end was cut by 6 bases, the J end by 0 bases, with 12 bases between. CDR3 DNA sequence: TGTGCCAGCAGTCCGGCCTCAAGCTCCTACAATGAGCAGTTCTTC. Protein: CASSPASSSYNEQFF.

This sequence joins TRBV29-1 and TRBJ2-1; a possible D gene is TRBD1 (7 bases). The J call may be mistaken, given a closer DNA end match to TRBJ2-7. Germline-derived CDR1 and CDR2 are SQVTM and ANQGSEA. The CDR3 length is 13 residues. As DNA, the CDR3 is TGCAGCGGGGAGGACAGGAGTCTCGGCGAGCAGTACTTC. This gives the protein CSGEDRSLGEQYF.